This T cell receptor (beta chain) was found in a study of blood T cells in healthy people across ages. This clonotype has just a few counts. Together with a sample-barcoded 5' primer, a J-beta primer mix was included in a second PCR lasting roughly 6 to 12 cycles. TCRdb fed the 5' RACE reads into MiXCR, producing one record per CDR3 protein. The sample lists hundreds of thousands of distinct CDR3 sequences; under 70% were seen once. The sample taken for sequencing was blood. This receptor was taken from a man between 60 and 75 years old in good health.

The DNA of the CDR3 is TGTGCCAGCAGTCGTGTAGAGACAGGTGGCTACACCTTC. It translates to CASSRVETGGYTF. The rearrangement joins TRBV27 to TRBJ1-2, with a weak D call TRBD1 (6 bases). This CDR3 spans 13 amino acids. CDR1 is MNHEY and CDR2 is SMNVEV in the germline V gene (reference sequence). Trimming pared 5 bases from V and 7 bases from J, leaving 14 bases between.